This note documents a single T cell receptor beta chain sequence. Method: immunoSEQ multiplex PCR; TCRdb's copy keeps in-frame clones and lacks some. The sample lists about 680,000 clones, more than 80% occurring once. The data were taken from a study of Ad26.COV2.S vaccination and SARS-CoV-2 variants. The CDR3 has 15 residues. With 3 bases clipped from V and 4 bases from J, the junction kept 4 bases outside the gene matches. Germline CDR1 and CDR2: SGHKS and YYEKEE (reference sequence). Treatment specified: roughly 19 received Ad26.COV2.S at low or high dose, single or two shots; 5 received placebo; per-sample allocation not given. Repertoires come from day 63 after the first vaccine or placebo injection.

The chain has TRBV5-5 and TRBJ2-2; 9 bases agree with TRBD2. Specimen: peripheral blood, collected in a trial of Ad26.COV2.S vaccine versus placebo. The source of this sequence is a person aged 18-65 years who received the Ad26.COV2.S COVID-19 vaccine or a placebo. The DNA for the CDR3 is TGTGCCAGCAGCTCCGCGGGGGGGGTCACCGGGGAGCTGTTTTTT. This gives the protein CASSSAGGVTGELFF.